This T cell receptor (beta chain) was retrieved from a study of T cell responses to AZD1222 COVID-19 vaccine. Regarding the study as a whole: Nearly half of the spike-specific TCRs reportedly recognize variant regions that carry no mutations. Spike-specific TCR breadth and depth both grew after two AZD1222 doses. At baseline, seropositivity was found in only 5 to 7 AZD1222 recipients.

This CDR3 is built from 15 residues. Trimming took off 0 bases at V and 0 bases at J, with 8 bases between the two ends. CDR1 is LGHNA, CDR2 YSLEER, per germline. Of note for this clone: Its antigen is unknown.

Method: immunoSEQ multiplex PCR; TCRdb's copy keeps in-frame clones and lacks some. The repertoire holds 50,000 to 65,000 clones, with around 81% as singletons. The chain joins TRBV4-3 to TRBJ1-2, with D uncertain. The source of this sequence is an adult who received the AZD1222 COVID-19 vaccine. The sample in question was peripheral blood, obtained 28 days after the second AZD1222 dose. The DNA of the CDR3 is TGCGCCAGCAGCCAAGAGAGACGGACTAACTATGGCTACACCTTC. Encoded protein: CASSQERRTNYGYTF.